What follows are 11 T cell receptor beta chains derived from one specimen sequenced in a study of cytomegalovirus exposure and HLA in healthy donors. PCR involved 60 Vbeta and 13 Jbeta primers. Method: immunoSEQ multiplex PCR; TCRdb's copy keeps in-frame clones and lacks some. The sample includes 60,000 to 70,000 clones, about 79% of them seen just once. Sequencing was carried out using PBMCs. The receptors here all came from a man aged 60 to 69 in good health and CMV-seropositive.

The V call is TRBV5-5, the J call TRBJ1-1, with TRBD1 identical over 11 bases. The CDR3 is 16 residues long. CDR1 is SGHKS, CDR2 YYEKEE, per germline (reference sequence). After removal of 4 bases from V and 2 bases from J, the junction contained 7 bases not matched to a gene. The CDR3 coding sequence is TGTGCCAGCAGCCGACCGGACAGGGGGCTAAACACTGAAGCTTTCTTT. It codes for CASSRPDRGLNTEAFF.

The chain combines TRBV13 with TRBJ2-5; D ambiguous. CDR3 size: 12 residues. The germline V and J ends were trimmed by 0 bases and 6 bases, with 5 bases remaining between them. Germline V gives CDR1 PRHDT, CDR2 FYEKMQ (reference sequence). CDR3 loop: CASSLGRQTQYF. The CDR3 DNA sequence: TGTGCCAGCAGCTTAGGGAGGCAGACCCAGTACTTC.

CDR3 sequence: CASSVRGVAYEQYF. CDR3 in DNA: TGTGCCAGCAGCGTAAGGGGCGTGGCCTACGAGCAGTACTTC. This chain connects TRBV7-2 to TRBJ2-5; weak D call: TRBD1 (5 bases). The end of the DNA is better explained by TRBJ2-7, so the J call may be wrong. Germline V gives CDR1 SGHTA, CDR2 FQGNSA. The CDR3 totals 14 residues.

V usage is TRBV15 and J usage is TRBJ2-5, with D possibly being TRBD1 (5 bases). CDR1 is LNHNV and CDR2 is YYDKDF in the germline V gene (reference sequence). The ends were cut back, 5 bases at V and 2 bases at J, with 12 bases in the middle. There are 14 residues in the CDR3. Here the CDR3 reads CATSRRTPQETQYF. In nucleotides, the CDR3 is TGTGCCACCAGCCGACGGACACCACAAGAGACCCAGTACTTC.

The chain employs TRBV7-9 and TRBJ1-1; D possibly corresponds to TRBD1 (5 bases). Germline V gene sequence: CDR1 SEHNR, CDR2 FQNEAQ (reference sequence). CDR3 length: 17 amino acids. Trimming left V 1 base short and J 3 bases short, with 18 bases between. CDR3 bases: TGTGCCAGCAGCTTAGGGGGGGTTAAAGGGGTGGACACTGAAGCTTTCTTT. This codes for CASSLGGVKGVDTEAFF. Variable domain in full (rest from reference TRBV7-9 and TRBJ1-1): DTGVSQNPRHKITKRGQNVTFRCDPISEHNRLYWYRQTLGQGPEFLTYFQNEAQLEKSRLLSDRFSAERPKGSFSTLEIQRTEQGDSAMYLCASSLGGVKGVDTEAFFGQGTRLTVV.

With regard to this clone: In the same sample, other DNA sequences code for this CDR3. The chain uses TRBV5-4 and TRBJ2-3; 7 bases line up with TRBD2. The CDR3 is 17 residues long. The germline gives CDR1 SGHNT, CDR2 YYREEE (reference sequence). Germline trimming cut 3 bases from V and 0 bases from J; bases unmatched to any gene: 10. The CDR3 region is CASSYGTNARSTDTQYF. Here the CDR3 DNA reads TGTGCCAGCAGCTACGGGACTAATGCCCGAAGCACAGATACGCAGTATTTT. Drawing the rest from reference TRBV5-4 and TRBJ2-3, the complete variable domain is ETGVTQSPTHLIKTRGQQVTLRCSSQSGHNTVSWYQQALGQGPQFIFQYYREEENGRGNFPPRFSGLQFPNYSSELNVNALELDDSALYLCASSYGTNARSTDTQYFGPGTRLTVL.

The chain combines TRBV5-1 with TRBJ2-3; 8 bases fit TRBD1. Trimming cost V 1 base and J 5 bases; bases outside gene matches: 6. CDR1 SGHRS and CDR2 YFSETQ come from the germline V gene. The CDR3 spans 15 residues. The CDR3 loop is CASSLHLDRVDTQYF. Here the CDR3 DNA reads TGCGCCAGCAGCTTGCACCTGGACAGGGTAGATACGCAGTATTTT.

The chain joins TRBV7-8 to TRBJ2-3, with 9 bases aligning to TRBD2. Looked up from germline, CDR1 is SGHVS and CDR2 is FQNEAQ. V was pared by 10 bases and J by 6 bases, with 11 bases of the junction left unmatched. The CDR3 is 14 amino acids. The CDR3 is CATSVGGGVDTQYF. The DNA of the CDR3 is TGTGCCACCTCGGTGGGCGGGGGGGTGGATACGCAGTATTTT.

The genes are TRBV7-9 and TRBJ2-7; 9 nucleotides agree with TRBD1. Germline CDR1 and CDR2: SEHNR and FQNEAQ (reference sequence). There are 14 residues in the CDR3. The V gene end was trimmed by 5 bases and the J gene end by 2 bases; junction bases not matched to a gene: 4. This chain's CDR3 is CASSHRDRAYEQYF. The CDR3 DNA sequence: TGTGCCAGCAGCCACCGGGACAGGGCCTACGAGCAGTACTTC.

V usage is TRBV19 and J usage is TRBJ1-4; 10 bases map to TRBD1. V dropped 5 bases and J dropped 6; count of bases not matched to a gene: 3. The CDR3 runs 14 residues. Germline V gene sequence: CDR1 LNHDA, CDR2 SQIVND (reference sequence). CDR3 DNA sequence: TGTGCCAGTAGTCTCGACAGGGGGCATGAAAAACTGTTTTTT. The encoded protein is CASSLDRGHEKLFF.

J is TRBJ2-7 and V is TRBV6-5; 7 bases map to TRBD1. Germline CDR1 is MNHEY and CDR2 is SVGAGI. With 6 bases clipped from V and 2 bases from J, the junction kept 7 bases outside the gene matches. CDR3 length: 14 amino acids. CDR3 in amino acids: CASREPGQTYEQYF. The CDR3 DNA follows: TGTGCCAGCAGGGAACCGGGACAGACCTACGAGCAGTACTTC.